These T cell receptor beta chains were read from a single sample in a study of T-cell reconstitution after alpha-beta-depleted transplantation in children. TCRdb used MiXCR to reprocess the PCR reads, holding one entry per CDR3 protein. The sample lists approximately 490,000 distinct CDR3 sequences; around 13% were seen once. This specimen consisted of PBMCs from the stem cell graft donor, obtained from the stem cell graft. The origin of the receptors is a human donor who donated a stem cell graft to a child with combined immunodeficiency. CDR3s include the opening cysteine and the closing phenylalanine or tryptophan. Each record gives: clone size, D gene, J gene, CDR3 length, V gene, CDR3 protein, CDR3 DNA. D genes are given only for firm matches. Not all rows give a size; the values are once, few, many and, for expanded clones, a class.

>many|TRBD2|TRBJ2-1|14|TRBV12-3/TRBV12-4
CASSLRWEGNEQFF
TGTGCCAGCAGTTTACGTTGGGAGGGGAATGAGCAGTTCTTC
>.|TRBD1|TRBJ2-1|15|TRBV5-1
CASSPGTGAHVRQFF
TGCGCCAGCAGCCCGGGGACAGGAGCCCATGTAAGGCAGTTCTTC
>few|TRBD2|TRBJ2-3|18|TRBV12-3/TRBV12-4
CASSPEGTSGGSTDTQYF
TGTGCCAGCAGTCCTGAAGGGACTAGCGGGGGTAGCACAGATACGCAGTATTTT
>.|TRBD1|TRBJ2-7|15|TRBV20-1
CSARALTGGSYEQYF
TGCAGTGCTAGAGCACTGACAGGGGGGAGTTACGAGCAGTACTTC
>.|TRBD2|TRBJ2-1|16|TRBV6-1
CASSRKLAGVGNEQFF
TGTGCCAGCAGTAGAAAACTAGCGGGAGTGGGCAATGAGCAGTTCTTC
>few|.|TRBJ2-2|15|TRBV7-3
CASSFSVGNTGELFF
TGTGCCAGCAGCTTTAGTGTGGGGAACACCGGGGAGCTGTTTTTT
>.|TRBD1|TRBJ2-1|14|TRBV12-3/TRBV12-4
CASRPGQGSGEQFF
TGTGCCAGCAGGCCGGGACAGGGGTCTGGTGAGCAGTTCTTC
>few|.|TRBJ1-1|14|TRBV29-1
CSVEDGMGAAEAFF
TGCAGCGTTGAAGATGGGATGGGGGCTGCTGAAGCTTTCTTT
>.|.|TRBJ1-2|12|TRBV20-1
CSASPNESGYTF
TGCAGTGCTAGCCCCAATGAGAGTGGCTACACCTTC
>few|.|TRBJ2-1|16|TRBV20-1
CSARVLLETYYNEQFF
TGCAGTGCTAGAGTCCTACTGGAAACCTACTACAATGAGCAGTTCTTC
>.|.|TRBJ2-7|14|TRBV7-6
CASSLEPGLGEQYF
TGTGCCAGCAGCTTAGAACCAGGCTTGGGGGAGCAGTACTTC
>few|TRBD1|TRBJ2-7|15|TRBV5-1
CASSPFTTGNHEQYF
TGCGCCAGCAGCCCCTTCACGACAGGGAACCACGAGCAGTACTTC
>.|.|TRBJ2-7|13|TRBV27
CASTGTLSYEQYF
TGTGCCAGCACCGGTACTCTCTCCTACGAGCAGTACTTC
>few|.|TRBJ2-6|12|TRBV29-1
CSLTGGANVLTF
TGCAGCTTAACTGGTGGGGCCAACGTCCTGACTTTC
>few|TRBD1|TRBJ1-2|12|TRBV7-3
CASSPGQGWLTF
TGTGCCAGCAGCCCAGGACAGGGTTGGCTCACCTTC
>.|.|TRBJ1-6|14|TRBV15
CATSRVRRVSPLHF
TGTGCCACCAGCAGAGTCCGGAGGGTCTCACCCCTCCACTTT
>.|.|TRBJ2-7|13|TRBV30
CAWSTGTIDEQYF
TGTGCCTGGAGCACCGGGACAATCGACGAGCAGTACTTC
>few|.|TRBJ1-5|12|TRBV3-1
CASSQLGQPQHF
TGTGCCAGCAGCCAACTCGGTCAGCCCCAGCATTTT
>many|.|TRBJ1-1|14|TRBV7-6
CASSRDLASTEAFF
TGTGCCAGCAGCCGGGACTTGGCGAGCACTGAAGCTTTCTTT
>.|.|TRBJ1-6|16|TRBV20-1
CSARDLWAGPNSPLHF
TGCAGTGCTAGAGATCTCTGGGCGGGTCCTAATTCACCCCTCCACTTT
>few|.|TRBJ2-1|15|TRBV10-3
CAISKEQGSYNEQFF
TGTGCCATCAGTAAGGAGCAGGGGTCCTACAATGAGCAGTTCTTC
>few|.|TRBJ1-5|13|TRBV12-3/TRBV12-4
CASSFSQYQPQHF
TGTGCCAGCAGTTTTTCCCAATATCAGCCCCAGCATTTT
>.|.|TRBJ2-7|12|TRBV3-1
CASSVEADEQYF
TGTGCCAGCAGTGTGGAGGCCGACGAGCAGTACTTC
>many|TRBD1|TRBJ2-7|14|TRBV11-2
CASSRTGALYEQYF
TGTGCCAGCAGCAGGACAGGGGCCCTCTACGAGCAGTACTTC
>.|.|TRBJ2-2|16|TRBV12-3/TRBV12-4
CASSSQSGAGTGELFF
TGTGCCAGCAGTTCCCAGTCAGGGGCGGGCACCGGGGAGCTGTTTTTT
>few|.|TRBJ1-6|15|TRBV7-2
CASSLVAAYNSPLHF
TGTGCCAGCAGCTTAGTTGCTGCCTATAATTCACCCCTCCACTTT
>.|TRBD2|TRBJ2-1|16|TRBV11-2
CASSLVPLAGGGEQFF
TGTGCCAGCAGCTTAGTCCCGCTAGCGGGGGGGGGTGAGCAGTTCTTC
>.|.|TRBJ2-3|16|TRBV7-8
CASSPNGFSSTDTQYF
TGTGCCAGCAGCCCCAACGGCTTTTCTAGCACAGATACGCAGTATTTT
>many|TRBD2|TRBJ2-1|16|TRBV9
CASSPGTSGYYNEQFF
TGTGCCAGCAGCCCCGGGACTAGCGGGTACTACAATGAGCAGTTCTTC
>many|.|TRBJ2-3|18|TRBV25-1
CASSGLGLGAPSTDTQYF
TGTGCCAGCAGTGGGCTTGGGCTGGGGGCTCCATCCACAGATACGCAGTATTTT
>medium-sized|TRBD1|TRBJ2-7|16|TRBV28
CASSQLGGDETYEQYF
TGTGCCAGCAGTCAGCTAGGGGGCGATGAGACCTACGAGCAGTACTTC
>many|TRBD1|TRBJ2-6|18|TRBV29-1
CSVEDRGQFFSGANVLTF
TGCAGCGTTGAAGATCGGGGACAGTTCTTCTCTGGGGCCAACGTCCTGACTTTC
>few|.|TRBJ2-4|15|TRBV18
CASSPPEVAKNIQYF
TGTGCCAGCTCACCCCCAGAGGTAGCCAAAAACATTCAGTACTTC
>many|.|TRBJ2-5|13|TRBV5-1
CASSSRGEETQYF
TGCGCCAGCAGCTCCAGGGGGGAAGAGACCCAGTACTTC
>few|.|TRBJ2-5|14|TRBV6-5
CASSYVVGGETQYF
TGTGCCAGCAGTTACGTCGTGGGCGGAGAGACCCAGTACTTC
>.|.|TRBJ2-5|14|TRBV5-1
CASSPGQRGETQYF
TGCGCCAGCTCTCCCGGGCAACGGGGAGAGACCCAGTACTTC
>many|TRBD2|TRBJ2-5|12|TRBV29-1
CSAGTTQETQYF
TGCAGCGCCGGGACTACCCAAGAGACCCAGTACTTC
>many|TRBD1|TRBJ2-7|14|TRBV10-3
CAITPGQGPYEQYF
TGTGCCATCACACCGGGACAGGGCCCCTACGAGCAGTACTTC
>.|.|TRBJ2-1|15|TRBV15
CATSRDPGRWLEQFF
TGTGCCACCAGCAGAGATCCTGGCAGGTGGTTAGAGCAGTTCTTC
>.|TRBD2|TRBJ2-7|16|TRBV15
CATSRGLAGGFNEQYF
TGTGCCACCAGCAGAGGACTAGCGGGAGGCTTCAACGAGCAGTACTTC